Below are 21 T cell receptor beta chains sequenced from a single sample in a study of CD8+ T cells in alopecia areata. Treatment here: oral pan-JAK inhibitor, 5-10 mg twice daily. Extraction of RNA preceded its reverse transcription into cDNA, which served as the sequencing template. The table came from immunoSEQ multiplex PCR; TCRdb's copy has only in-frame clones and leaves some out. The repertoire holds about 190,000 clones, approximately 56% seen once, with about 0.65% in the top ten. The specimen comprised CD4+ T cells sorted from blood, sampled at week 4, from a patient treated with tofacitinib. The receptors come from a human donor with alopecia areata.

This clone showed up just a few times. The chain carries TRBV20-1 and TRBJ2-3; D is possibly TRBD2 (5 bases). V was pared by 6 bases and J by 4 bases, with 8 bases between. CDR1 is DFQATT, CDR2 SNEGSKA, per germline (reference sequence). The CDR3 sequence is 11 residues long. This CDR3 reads CSAEGADTQYF. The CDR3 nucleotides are TGCAGTGCCGAGGGAGCAGATACGCAGTATTTT.

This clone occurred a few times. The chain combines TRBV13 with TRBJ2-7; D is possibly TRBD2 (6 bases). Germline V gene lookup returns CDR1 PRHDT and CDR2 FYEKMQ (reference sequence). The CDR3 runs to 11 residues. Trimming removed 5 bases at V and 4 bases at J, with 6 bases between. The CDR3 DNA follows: TGTGCCAGCAGCGGGGGGTACGAGCAGTACTTC. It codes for CASSGGYEQYF.

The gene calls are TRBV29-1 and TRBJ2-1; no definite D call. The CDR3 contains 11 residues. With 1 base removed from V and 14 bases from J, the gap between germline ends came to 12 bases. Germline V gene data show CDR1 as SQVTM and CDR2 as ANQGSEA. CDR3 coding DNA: TGCAGCGTTGAAGGAGGATTTATGGAGTTCTTC. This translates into CSVEGGFMEFF.

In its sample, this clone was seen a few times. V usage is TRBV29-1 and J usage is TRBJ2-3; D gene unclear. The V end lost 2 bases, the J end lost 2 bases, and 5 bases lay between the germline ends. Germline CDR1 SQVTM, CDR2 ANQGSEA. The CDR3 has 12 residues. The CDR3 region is CSVETSTDTQYF. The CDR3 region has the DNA TGCAGCGTTGAAACATCCACAGATACGCAGTATTTT.

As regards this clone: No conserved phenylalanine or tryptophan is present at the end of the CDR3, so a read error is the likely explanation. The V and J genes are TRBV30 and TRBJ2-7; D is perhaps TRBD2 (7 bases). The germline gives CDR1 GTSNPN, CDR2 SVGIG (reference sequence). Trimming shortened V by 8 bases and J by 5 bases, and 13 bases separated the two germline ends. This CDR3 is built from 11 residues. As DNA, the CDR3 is TGTGCCCGGGGGGCTGGACACGAGCAGTACCTC. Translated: CARGAGHEQYL.

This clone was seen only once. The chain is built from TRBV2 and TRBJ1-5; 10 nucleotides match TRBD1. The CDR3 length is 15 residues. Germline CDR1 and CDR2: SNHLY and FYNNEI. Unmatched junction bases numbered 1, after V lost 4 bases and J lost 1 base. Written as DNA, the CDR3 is TGTGCCAGCAGTGCGGACAGGGGGAGCAATCAGCCCCAGCATTTT. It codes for CASSADRGSNQPQHF.

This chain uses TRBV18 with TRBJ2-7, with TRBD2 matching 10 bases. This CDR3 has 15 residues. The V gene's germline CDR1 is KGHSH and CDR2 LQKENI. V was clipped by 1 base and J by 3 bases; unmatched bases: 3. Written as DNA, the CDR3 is TGTGCCAGCTCACCACAAAGCGGGGGGGTCTACGAGCAGTACTTC. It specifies CASSPQSGGVYEQYF.

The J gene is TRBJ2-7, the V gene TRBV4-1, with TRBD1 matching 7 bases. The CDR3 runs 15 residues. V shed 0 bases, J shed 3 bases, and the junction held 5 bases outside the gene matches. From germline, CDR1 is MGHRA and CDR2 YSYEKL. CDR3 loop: CASSQDLSGGYEQYF. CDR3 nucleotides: TGCGCCAGCAGCCAAGATCTTTCAGGGGGCTACGAGCAGTACTTC.

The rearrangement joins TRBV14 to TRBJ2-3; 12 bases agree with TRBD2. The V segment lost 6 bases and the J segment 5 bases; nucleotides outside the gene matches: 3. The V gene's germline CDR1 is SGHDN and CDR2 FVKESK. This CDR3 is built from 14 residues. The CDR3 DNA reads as TGTGCCAGCAGACTAGCGGGAGGAAGAGATACGCAGTATTTT. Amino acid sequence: CASRLAGGRDTQYF.

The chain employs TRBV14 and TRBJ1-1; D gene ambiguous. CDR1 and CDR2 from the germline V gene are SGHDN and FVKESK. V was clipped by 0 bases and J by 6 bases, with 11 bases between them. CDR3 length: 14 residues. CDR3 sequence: CASSQENRGAEAFF. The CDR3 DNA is TGTGCCAGCAGCCAAGAGAATCGGGGAGCTGAAGCTTTCTTT.

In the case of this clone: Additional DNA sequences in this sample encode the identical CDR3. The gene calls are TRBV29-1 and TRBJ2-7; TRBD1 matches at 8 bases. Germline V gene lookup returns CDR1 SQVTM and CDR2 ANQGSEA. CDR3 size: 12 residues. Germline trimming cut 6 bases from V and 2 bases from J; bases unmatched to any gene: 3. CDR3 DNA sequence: TGCAGCGTAGGACAGGGTACCTACGAGCAGTACTTC. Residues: CSVGQGTYEQYF.

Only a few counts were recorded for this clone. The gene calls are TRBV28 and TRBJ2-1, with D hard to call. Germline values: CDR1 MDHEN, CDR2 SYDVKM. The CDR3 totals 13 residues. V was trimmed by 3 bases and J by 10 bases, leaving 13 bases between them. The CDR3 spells CASSFPGVGEQFF. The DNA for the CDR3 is TGTGCCAGCAGTTTCCCCGGTGTTGGCGAGCAGTTCTTC.

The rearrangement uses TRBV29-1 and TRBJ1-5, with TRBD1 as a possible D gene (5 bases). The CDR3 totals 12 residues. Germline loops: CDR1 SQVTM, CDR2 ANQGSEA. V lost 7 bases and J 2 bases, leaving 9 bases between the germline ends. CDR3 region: CSATEGNQPQHF. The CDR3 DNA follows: TGCAGCGCGACAGAGGGCAATCAGCCCCAGCATTTT.

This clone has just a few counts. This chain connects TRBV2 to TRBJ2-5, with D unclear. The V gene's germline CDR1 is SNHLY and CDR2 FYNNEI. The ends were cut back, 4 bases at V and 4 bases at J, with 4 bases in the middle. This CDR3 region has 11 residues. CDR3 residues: CASSGSETQYF. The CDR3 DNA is TGTGCCAGCAGTGGTTCAGAGACCCAGTACTTC.

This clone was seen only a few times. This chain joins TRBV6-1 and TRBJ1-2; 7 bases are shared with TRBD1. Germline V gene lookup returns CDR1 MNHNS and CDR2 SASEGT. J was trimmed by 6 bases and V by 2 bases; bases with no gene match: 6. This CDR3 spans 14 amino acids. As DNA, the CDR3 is TGTGCCAGCAGTGAAAACACAGGGGTCGATGGCTACACCTTC. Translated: CASSENTGVDGYTF.

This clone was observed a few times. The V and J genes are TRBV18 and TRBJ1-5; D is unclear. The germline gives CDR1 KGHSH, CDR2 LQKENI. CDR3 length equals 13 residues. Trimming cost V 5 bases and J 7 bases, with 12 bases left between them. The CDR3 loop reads CASSSGGSQPQHF. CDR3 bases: TGTGCCAGCTCATCGGGAGGGTCCCAGCCCCAGCATTTT.

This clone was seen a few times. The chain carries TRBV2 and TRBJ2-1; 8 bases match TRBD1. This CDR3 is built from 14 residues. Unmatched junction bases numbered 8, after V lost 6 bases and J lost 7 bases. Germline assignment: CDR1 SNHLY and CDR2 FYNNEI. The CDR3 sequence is CASRLGQGANEQFF. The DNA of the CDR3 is TGTGCCAGCAGGCTTGGACAGGGTGCGAATGAGCAGTTCTTC.

CDR3: CASSQTSREGRDTQYF. CDR3 in DNA: TGCGCCAGCAGCCAGACTTCGCGGGAGGGGAGAGATACGCAGTATTTT. This rearrangement joins TRBV5-1 to TRBJ2-3, with TRBD2 identical over 9 bases. V was pared by 4 bases and J by 5 bases, with 11 bases of the junction left unmatched. The CDR3 has 16 residues. Germline-derived CDR1 and CDR2 are SGHRS and YFSETQ.

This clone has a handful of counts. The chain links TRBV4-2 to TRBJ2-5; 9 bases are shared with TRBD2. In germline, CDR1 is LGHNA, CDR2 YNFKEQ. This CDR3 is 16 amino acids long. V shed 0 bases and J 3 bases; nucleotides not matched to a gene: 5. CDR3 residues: CASSQERSSGEETQYF. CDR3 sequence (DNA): TGTGCCAGCAGCCAAGAACGGTCTAGCGGGGAAGAGACCCAGTACTTC.

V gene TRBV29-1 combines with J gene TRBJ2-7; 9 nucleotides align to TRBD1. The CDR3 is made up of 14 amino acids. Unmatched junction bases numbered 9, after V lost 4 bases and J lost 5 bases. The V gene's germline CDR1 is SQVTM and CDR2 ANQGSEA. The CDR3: CSVALGTGLHEQYF. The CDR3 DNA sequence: TGCAGCGTTGCCCTCGGGACAGGGCTCCACGAGCAGTACTTC.

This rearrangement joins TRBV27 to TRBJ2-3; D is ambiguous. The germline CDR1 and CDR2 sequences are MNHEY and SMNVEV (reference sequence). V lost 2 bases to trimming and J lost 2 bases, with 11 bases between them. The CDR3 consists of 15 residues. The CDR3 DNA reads TGTGCCAGCAGTTTAGGGTCTACCTACACAGATACGCAGTATTTT. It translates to CASSLGSTYTDTQYF.